Listed below are T cell receptor beta chains from one sample, sequenced in a study of regulatory T cells in long-lasting Graves disease. TCRdb passed the multiplex PCR reads through MiXCR, listing each CDR3 protein once. The sample lists some 340,000 distinct CDR3 sequences, less than 30% occurring once. Specimen: peripheral blood mononuclear cells (PBMCs), collected when the disease was refractory, from a patient treated with antithyroid drugs. The receptor source for this set is a woman in her 40s with Graves disease. The CDR3 runs from the conserved cysteine through the conserved F or W. The D gene is left open where the match is weak. Not all rows give a size; the values are once, few, many and, for expanded clones, a class.

many	TRBV12-3/TRBV12-4	TRBJ2-7	-	CASSVNSYEQYF	TGTGCCAGCAGTGTAAACTCCTACGAGCAGTACTTC
few	TRBV7-2	TRBJ1-2	-	CASSKSAGLPYGYTF	TGTGCCAGCAGCAAGTCGGCGGGGCTTCCCTATGGCTACACCTTC
few	TRBV5-1	TRBJ1-2	TRBD1	CASSPAGWTGVNYGYTF	TGCGCCAGCAGCCCGGCAGGTTGGACAGGGGTTAACTATGGCTACACCTTC
many	TRBV19	TRBJ1-6	-	CASSQMTDSSYNSPLHF	TGTGCCAGTAGTCAAATGACAGACAGCTCCTATAATTCACCCCTCCACTTT
few	TRBV28	TRBJ2-1	TRBD2	CASSLGTSTYNEQFF	TGTGCCAGCAGTTTGGGGACTAGCACTTACAATGAGCAGTTCTTC
few	TRBV2	TRBJ2-1	-	CASKVNLKENEQFF	TGTGCCAGCAAGGTGAACCTGAAGGAGAATGAGCAGTTCTTC
many	TRBV7-9	TRBJ2-1	TRBD2	CASSSEGRGGDEQFF	TGTGCCAGCAGCTCCGAGGGGAGGGGAGGGGATGAGCAGTTCTTC
many	TRBV28	TRBJ2-5	TRBD2	CASIGRAGEETQYF	TGTGCCAGCATCGGGAGGGCCGGCGAAGAGACCCAGTACTTC
-	TRBV28	TRBJ2-7	-	CASSLAHYGQYF	TGTGCCAGCAGTTTGGCTCACTACGGGCAGTACTTC
many	TRBV11-2	TRBJ2-5	TRBD1	CASSPGYRGKETQYF	TGTGCCAGCAGCCCCGGATACAGGGGTAAGGAGACCCAGTACTTC
many	TRBV6-2/TRBV6-3	TRBJ2-6	TRBD1	CASSYSQGGPGANVLTF	TGTGCCAGCAGTTACTCGCAAGGGGGCCCTGGGGCCAACGTCCTGACTTTC
few	TRBV28	TRBJ2-5	-	CASSSPRGPTETQYF	TGTGCCAGCAGTTCCCCCAGGGGACCTACGGAGACCCAGTACTTC
many	TRBV7-8	TRBJ1-1	TRBD1	CASSLGPQGRTEAFF	TGTGCCAGCAGCTTAGGGCCACAGGGGAGGACTGAAGCTTTCTTT
-	TRBV2	TRBJ2-1	TRBD1	CASGTGYNEQFF	TGTGCCAGCGGGACAGGGTACAATGAGCAGTTCTTC
-	TRBV10-1	TRBJ1-5	-	CASSELRGSNQPQHF	TGCGCCAGCAGTGAGTTAAGGGGTAGCAATCAGCCCCAGCATTTT
many	TRBV20-1	TRBJ2-7	TRBD2	CSARPFWGLTLGEQYF	TGCAGTGCTAGACCCTTCTGGGGACTAACGTTGGGCGAGCAGTACTTC
few	TRBV7-9	TRBJ2-7	TRBD1	CASSPRTGTGEQYF	TGTGCCAGCAGCCCCCGGACAGGGACTGGGGAGCAGTACTTC
few	TRBV20-1	TRBJ2-2	TRBD2	CSARGVRERRTGELFF	TGCAGTGCTAGAGGGGTGCGGGAGCGTCGTACCGGGGAGCTGTTTTTT
many	TRBV28	TRBJ2-7	TRBD2	CASSKRERHEQYF	TGTGCCAGCAGTAAGCGGGAGAGACACGAGCAGTACTTC
many	TRBV2	TRBJ2-7	-	CASSPRYEQYF	TGTGCCAGCTCCCCCAGGTACGAGCAGTACTTC
many	TRBV20-1	TRBJ1-2	-	CSATKLLSSSYGYTF	TGCAGTGCTACTAAACTATTAAGTTCCAGCTATGGCTACACCTTC
-	TRBV30	TRBJ2-5	-	CAWSVGQGWETQYF	TGTGCCTGGAGTGTAGGGCAGGGGTGGGAGACCCAGTACTTC
-	TRBV27	TRBJ2-3	-	CASAGLSSGPQYF	TGTGCCAGCGCCGGACTATCTTCTGGTCCGCAGTATTTT
many	TRBV28	TRBJ2-5	-	CASSFSTGAGSAETQYF	TGTGCCAGCAGTTTCTCAACAGGGGCGGGGAGCGCAGAGACCCAGTACTTC
many	TRBV11-3	TRBJ2-5	-	CASSPNAGETQYF	TGTGCCAGCAGCCCGAATGCCGGGGAGACCCAGTACTTC
few	TRBV28	TRBJ2-7	-	CASSSAGLGGYYEQYF	TGTGCCAGCAGTTCGGCTGGCTTGGGGGGCTACTACGAGCAGTACTTC
-	TRBV27	TRBJ2-3	TRBD2	CASSGLALVSDTQYF	TGTGCCAGCAGTGGACTAGCGCTCGTGTCAGATACGCAGTATTTT
many	TRBV28	TRBJ2-5	TRBD2	CASSFHKGLAYQETQYF	TGTGCCAGCAGTTTCCACAAGGGACTAGCTTATCAAGAGACCCAGTACTTC
few	TRBV6-1	TRBJ2-1	-	CASSPIGNEQFF	TGTGCCAGCAGTCCAATAGGCAATGAGCAGTTCTTC
many	TRBV27	TRBJ2-5	TRBD2	CASSLFPAGNKETQYF	TGTGCCAGCAGTTTATTTCCAGCGGGAAACAAGGAGACCCAGTACTTC
-	TRBV6-5	TRBJ2-1	-	CASSYGDLELLF	TGTGCCAGCAGTTATGGGGACCTAGAACTACTCTTC
many	TRBV6-5	TRBJ2-7	TRBD2	CASSYEVAGMYEQYF	TGTGCCAGCAGTTACGAGGTAGCGGGAATGTACGAGCAGTACTTC
-	TRBV19	TRBJ2-7	-	CATSNPRELYEQYF	TGTGCCACAAGTAATCCCAGAGAACTATACGAGCAGTACTTC
many	TRBV28	TRBJ2-7	TRBD1	CASSFSDRGPHSPYEQYF	TGTGCCAGCAGTTTCTCGGACAGGGGTCCCCATTCCCCCTACGAGCAGTACTTC
many	TRBV28	TRBJ1-5	-	CASSPYTNNQPQHF	TGTGCCAGCAGTCCCTACACGAACAATCAGCCCCAGCATTTT
few	TRBV29-1	TRBJ2-7	-	CSAYHGYEQYF	TGCAGCGCCTACCACGGCTACGAGCAGTACTTC
few	TRBV11-2	TRBJ2-1	-	CASSILANNYNEQFF	TGTGCCAGCAGCATCCTAGCGAACAATTACAATGAGCAGTTCTTC
many	TRBV28	TRBJ1-5	TRBD1	CASSPGTEAQPQHF	TGTGCCAGCAGCCCCGGGACAGAGGCTCAGCCCCAGCATTTT
many	TRBV28	TRBJ2-5	-	CASSPWDETQYF	TGTGCCAGCAGCCCCTGGGACGAGACCCAGTACTTC